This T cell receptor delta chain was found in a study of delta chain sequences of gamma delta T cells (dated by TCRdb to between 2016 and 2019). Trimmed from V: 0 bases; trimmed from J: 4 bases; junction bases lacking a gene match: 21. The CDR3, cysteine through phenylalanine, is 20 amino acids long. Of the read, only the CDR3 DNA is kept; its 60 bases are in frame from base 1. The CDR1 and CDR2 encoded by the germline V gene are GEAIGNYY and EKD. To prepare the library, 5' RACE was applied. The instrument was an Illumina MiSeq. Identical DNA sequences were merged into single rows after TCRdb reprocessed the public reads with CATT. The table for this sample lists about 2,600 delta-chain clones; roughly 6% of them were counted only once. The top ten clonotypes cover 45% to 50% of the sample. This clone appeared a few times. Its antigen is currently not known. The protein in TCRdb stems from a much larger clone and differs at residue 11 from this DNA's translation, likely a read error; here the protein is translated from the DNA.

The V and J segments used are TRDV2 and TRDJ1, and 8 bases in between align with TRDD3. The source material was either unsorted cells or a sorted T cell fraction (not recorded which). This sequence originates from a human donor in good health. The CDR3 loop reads CACDTVPLLGVTTGIDKLIF. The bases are TGTGCCTGTGACACCGTTCCCTTACTGGGGGTTACCACGGGGATCGATAAACTCATCTTT.